Following are 17 T cell receptor beta chains from one sample sequenced in a study of siplizumab effects on memory and regulatory T cells. Repertoires were generated with immunoSEQ multiplex PCR, while TCRdb's copy carries only in-frame clones and drops some. The sample lists approximately 94,000 clones; approximately 94% were seen once. The sequencing sample was made of non-Treg CD4+ T cells sorted from blood. These receptors were collected from a human donor in good health.

This rearrangement joins TRBV2 to TRBJ2-7, with D perhaps TRBD2 (5 bases). The CDR3 runs to 11 residues. Trimming took off 6 bases at V and 2 bases at J, with 5 bases between the two ends. The germline gives CDR1 SNHLY, CDR2 FYNNEI. CDR3 amino acids: CASSGAYEQYF. The CDR3, as DNA: TGTGCCAGCAGCGGGGCCTACGAGCAGTACTTC.

This clone was found a few times. The chain combines TRBV6-1 with TRBJ1-2; the D is unclear. Looked up from germline, CDR1 is MNHNS and CDR2 is SASEGT. The CDR3 extends over 12 amino acids. Trimming cost V 4 bases and J 4 bases, with 7 bases left between them. The CDR3 loop reads CASSAGSYGYTF. The DNA for the CDR3 is TGTGCCAGCAGTGCCGGTTCCTATGGCTACACCTTC.

This sequence joins TRBV10-3 and TRBJ1-3; D unresolved. Trimming shortened V by 10 bases and J by 4 bases, and 8 bases separated the two germline ends. Germline V gives CDR1 ENHRY, CDR2 SYGVKD. CDR3 length: 11 amino acids. Here the CDR3 reads CATDGGNTIYF. In DNA form, the CDR3 reads TGTGCCACGGACGGAGGAAACACCATATATTTT.

Concerning this clone: Distinct nucleotide sequences in the sample also encode this CDR3. This chain uses TRBV10-3 with TRBJ2-7; D remains unclear. Trimming removed 3 bases at V and 6 bases at J, with 9 bases between. CDR1 is ENHRY, CDR2 SYGVKD, per germline. This CDR3 is 12 amino acids long. The CDR3 region has the DNA TGTGCCATCAGTGAAGCCCGAGGCGAGCAGTACTTC. This gives the protein CAISEARGEQYF.

The chain joins TRBV5-4 to TRBJ2-5; D possibly corresponds to TRBD2 (5 bases). Deletions cut 4 bases from V and 0 bases from J, with 13 bases between. From germline, CDR1 is SGHNT and CDR2 YYREEE (reference sequence). The CDR3 is 15 amino acids. The CDR3 DNA reads TGTGCCAGCAGCCCGCCGGGGTCGTACCAAGAGACCCAGTACTTC. This codes for CASSPPGSYQETQYF.

The chain employs TRBV5-1 and TRBJ2-5; TRBD2 agrees at 13 bases. Germline loops: CDR1 SGHRS, CDR2 YFSETQ. The CDR3 is 16 amino acids. Trimming at V came to 5 bases and at J to 5 bases, leaving 9 bases not matched to a gene. CDR3 in DNA: TGCGCCAGCAGAACTGGGACTAGCGGGGCCGGGGAGACCCAGTACTTC. Translating it yields CASRTGTSGAGETQYF.

The V and J genes are TRBV28 and TRBJ2-1, with D possibly being TRBD1 (6 bases). Germline values: CDR1 MDHEN, CDR2 SYDVKM. This CDR3 has 16 amino acids. V lost 2 bases and J 0 bases, leaving 11 bases between the germline ends. CDR3 nucleotide sequence: TGTGCCAGCAGTTTAAGTGGACAGAGCTCCTACAATGAGCAGTTCTTC. It codes for CASSLSGQSSYNEQFF. The full variable domain, rest sourced from reference TRBV28 and TRBJ2-1, is DVKVTQSSRYLVKRTGEKVFLECVQDMDHENMFWYRQDPGLGLRLIYFSYDVKMKEKGDIPEGYSVSREKKERFSLILESASTNQTSMYLCASSLSGQSSYNEQFFGPGTRLTVL.

V and J are TRBV7-2 and TRBJ2-5, with 7 bases aligning to TRBD2. Germline V gives CDR1 SGHTA, CDR2 FQGNSA. V dropped 5 bases and J dropped 2; count of bases not matched to a gene: 14. The CDR3 has 17 amino acids. Here the CDR3 DNA reads TGTGCCAGCAGCCCCCGGGGGGAGGTGGCCTATCAAGAGACCCAGTACTTC. Translation: CASSPRGEVAYQETQYF.

This clone showed up just once. CDR3 DNA: TGTGCCAGCAGTTCTCCAGACGAGCAGTACTTC. Its translation: CASSSPDEQYF. V is TRBV6-6 and J is TRBJ2-7; D is unclear. Germline CDR1 and CDR2: MNHNY and SVGAGI (reference sequence). Trimming shortened V by 4 bases and J by 5 bases, and 6 bases separated the two germline ends. The CDR3 sequence is 11 residues long.

V usage is TRBV7-9 and J usage is TRBJ1-4; 10 nucleotides agree with TRBD1. The germline V gene encodes CDR1 SEHNR and CDR2 FQNEAQ (reference sequence). V lost 3 bases and J lost 10; bases outside the gene matches: 11. The length of the CDR3 is 16 residues. DNA for the CDR3: TGTGCCAGCAGCTTGGGACAGGGGAATCCAGCCGGAAAACTGTTTTTT. This sequence encodes CASSLGQGNPAGKLFF.

The chain combines TRBV2 with TRBJ2-3; no reliable D call. The germline gives CDR1 SNHLY, CDR2 FYNNEI. Trimming pared 5 bases from V and 3 bases from J, leaving 3 bases between. This CDR3 comprises 11 residues. The chain's CDR3 is CASSQTDTQYF. The CDR3 DNA sequence: TGTGCCAGCAGTCAAACAGATACGCAGTATTTT. Full variable domain (rest looked up from reference TRBV2 and TRBJ2-3): EPEVTQTPSHQVTQMGQEVILRCVPISNHLYFYWYRQILGQKVEFLVSFYNNEISEKSEIFDDQFSVERPDGSNFTLKIRSTKLEDSAMYFCASSQTDTQYFGPGTRLTVL.

The CDR3 DNA reads TGTGCCAGCAGGACAGGGACAGGGGGCGGGGAGACCCAGTACTTC. Its protein is CASRTGTGGGETQYF. The chain links TRBV27 to TRBJ2-5; 12 nucleotides line up with TRBD1. The germline CDR1 and CDR2 sequences are MNHEY and SMNVEV (reference sequence). The CDR3 runs to 15 residues. The J segment lost 5 bases and the V segment lost 6 bases, leaving 7 bases of the junction unmatched.

This chain links TRBV7-8 with TRBJ1-2; 9 nucleotides agree with TRBD1. The CDR3 length is 14 residues. Germline V gives CDR1 SGHVS, CDR2 FQNEAQ. With 6 bases clipped from V and 4 bases from J, the junction kept 6 bases outside the gene matches. CDR3 DNA sequence: TGTGCCAGCAGTCCCGGGACAGGGTTCTATGGCTACACCTTC. Its protein is CASSPGTGFYGYTF.

The rearrangement joins TRBV6-1 to TRBJ2-5; D is possibly TRBD2 (5 bases). The CDR3 spans 15 residues. CDR1 is MNHNS and CDR2 is SASEGT in the germline V gene. The V end lost 4 bases, the J end lost 1 base, and 13 bases lay between the germline ends. CDR3 sequence reads: CASSVSGGLQETQYF. Written as DNA, the CDR3 is TGTGCCAGCAGTGTGTCCGGCGGGCTCCAAGAGACCCAGTACTTC.

The chain recombines TRBV2 with TRBJ2-3, with D possibly TRBD2 on 5 matching bases. The CDR3 is 13 residues long. Trimming stripped 2 bases from V and 9 bases from J, with 12 bases between. Looked up from germline, CDR1 is SNHLY and CDR2 is FYNNEI. The CDR3 here is CASSEYKGGTQYF. In DNA, the CDR3 is TGTGCCAGCAGTGAATATAAAGGCGGGACGCAGTATTTT.

In this sample, this clone turned up once. The J gene is TRBJ1-1, the V gene TRBV6-5; TRBD1 agrees at 9 bases. The V gene end was trimmed by 6 bases and the J gene end by 8 bases; junction bases not matched to a gene: 4. Germline V gene lookup returns CDR1 MNHEY and CDR2 SVGAGI. CDR3 length: 12 residues. CDR3 in DNA: TGTGCCAGCAGGAGAGGACAGGGGGAAGCTTTCTTT. Amino acid sequence: CASRRGQGEAFF.

The sample holds one count of this clone. The V and J genes are TRBV6-5 and TRBJ2-3; D remains ambiguous. Trimming shortened V by 5 bases and J by 2 bases, and 2 bases separated the two germline ends. Germline CDR1 and CDR2: MNHEY and SVGAGI. The CDR3 runs to 11 residues. The chain's CDR3 is CASSTTDTQYF. In DNA form, the CDR3 reads TGTGCCAGCAGTACCACAGATACGCAGTATTTT.